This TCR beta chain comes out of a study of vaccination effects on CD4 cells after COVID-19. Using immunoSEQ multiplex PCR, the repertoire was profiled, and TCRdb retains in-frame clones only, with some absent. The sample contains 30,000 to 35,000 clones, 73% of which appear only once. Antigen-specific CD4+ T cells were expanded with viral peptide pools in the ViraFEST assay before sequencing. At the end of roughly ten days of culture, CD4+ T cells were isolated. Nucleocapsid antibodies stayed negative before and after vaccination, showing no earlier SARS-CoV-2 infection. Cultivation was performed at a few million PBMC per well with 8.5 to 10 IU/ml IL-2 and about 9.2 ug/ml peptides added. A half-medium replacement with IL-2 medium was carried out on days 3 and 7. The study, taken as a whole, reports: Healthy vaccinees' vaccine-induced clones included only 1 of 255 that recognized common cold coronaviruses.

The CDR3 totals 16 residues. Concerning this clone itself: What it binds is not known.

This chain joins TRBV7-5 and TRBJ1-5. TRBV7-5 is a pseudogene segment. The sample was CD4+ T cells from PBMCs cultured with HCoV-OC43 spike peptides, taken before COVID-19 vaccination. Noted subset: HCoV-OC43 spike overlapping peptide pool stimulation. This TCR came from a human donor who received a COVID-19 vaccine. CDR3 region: CARSLGGTGPGRPQHF. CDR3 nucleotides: TGTGCCAGAAGCTTAGGTGGAACTGGGCCCGGGCGGCCCCAGCATTTT.